The source of this T cell receptor beta chain is a study of T-cell reconstitution after alpha-beta-depleted transplantation in children. Only a few counts were recorded for this clonotype. Trimming removed 5 bases at V and 1 base at J, with 9 bases between. The CDR3 has 13 amino acids. Germline assignment: CDR1 LNHNV and CDR2 YYDKDF (reference sequence). TCRbeta library preparation incorporated unique molecular identifiers. TCRdb reprocessed the PCR reads with MiXCR, giving one entry per CDR3 protein. This sample has approximately 83,000 distinct CDR3 sequences, with 7% to 10% found just once. Sequences were derived from PBMCs from the stem cell graft donor, sampled from the stem cell graft. The TCR comes from a human donor who donated a stem cell graft to a child with congenital amegakaryocytic thrombocytopenia. V and J are TRBV15 and TRBJ2-7, with D perhaps TRBD1 (5 bases). CDR3 in amino acids: CATSPDRSYEQYF. DNA for the CDR3: TGTGCCACCAGCCCTGACAGATCCTACGAGCAGTACTTC.